This T cell receptor (beta chain) comes out of a study of regulatory T cells in long-lasting Graves disease. Indicated time point: newly diagnosed GD, antithyroid drugs for less than 3 months. Extracted PBMC RNA gave rise to the TCR library. With iRepertoire HTBI primers and Arm-PCR of CDR3 regions, TCR beta libraries were built. MiXCR was run by TCRdb on the multiplex PCR reads, yielding one entry per CDR3 protein. The sample has 510,000 or so distinct CDR3 sequences; about 12% are singletons. Trimming removed 3 bases from V and 4 bases from J, with 15 bases in between. The CDR3 loop spans 15 amino acids. The germline V gene has CDR1 MDHEN and CDR2 SYDVKM. At least ten counts were recorded for this clonotype. This same sample was also part of a study on T cells in Graves' hyperthyroidism and ophthalmopathy.

The sequence was obtained from a woman in her twenties or thirties with Graves disease. This specimen consisted of peripheral blood mononuclear cells (PBMCs), obtained at new diagnosis, from a patient treated with antithyroid drugs. V gene TRBV28 combines with J gene TRBJ2-5; D not resolved. As DNA, the CDR3 is TGTGCCAGCAGTTTCGGGCAGGAATGGGCAGAGACCCAGTACTTC. Its protein product is CASSFGQEWAETQYF.